A single sample gave rise to the 25 T cell receptor beta chains below, sequenced in a study of cytomegalovirus exposure and HLA in healthy donors. The PCR made use of 60 Vbeta and 13 Jbeta primers. Only in-frame clones appear in the TCRdb table, and some are missing; sequencing was by immunoSEQ multiplex PCR. The sample includes 150,000 to 200,000 clones, about 76% of them seen just once. Sequenced: PBMCs. All receptors derive from a woman aged 18-29 years in good health and CMV-seropositive.

With regard to this clone: Other DNA sequences from this sample encode an identical CDR3 as well. The genes are TRBV9 and TRBJ1-4, with D perhaps matching TRBD1 (6 bases). The CDR3 contains 14 residues. With 2 bases removed from V and 7 bases from J, the gap between germline ends came to 12 bases. Germline V gene sequence: CDR1 SGDLS, CDR2 YYNGEE. For the CDR3, the DNA is TGTGCCAGCAGCGTTGGGGGCGCGGGTGAAAAACTGTTTTTT. Its protein product is CASSVGGAGEKLFF.

The chain uses TRBV2 and TRBJ1-3; D remains ambiguous. CDR1 is SNHLY, CDR2 FYNNEI, per germline. The CDR3 contains 15 residues. Trimming took off 4 bases at V and 0 bases at J, with 10 bases between the two ends. The CDR3 DNA is TGTGCCAGCAGTGGATGGGCCGGCTCTGGAAACACCATATATTTT. It codes for CASSGWAGSGNTIYF.

The sample holds a few counts of this clone. The chain recombines TRBV4-1 with TRBJ2-3, with D possibly TRBD2 on 5 matching bases. Per the germline V gene, CDR1 is MGHRA and CDR2 is YSYEKL. Trimming pared 4 bases from V and 2 bases from J, leaving 13 bases between. The CDR3 has 15 amino acids. The CDR3 bases are TGCGCCAGCAGCCCTGGGAACGGGGACACAGATACGCAGTATTTT. Translating gives CASSPGNGDTDTQYF.

This sequence joins TRBV11-3 and TRBJ2-7; D is uncertain. The CDR3 runs to 12 residues. Trimming removed 0 bases at V and 6 bases at J, with 6 bases between. Per the germline V gene, CDR1 is SGHNT and CDR2 is YENEEA. CDR3 region: CASSLDVAEQYF. CDR3 nucleotide sequence: TGTGCCAGCAGCTTAGATGTGGCCGAGCAGTACTTC.

The chain joins TRBV27 to TRBJ1-6; 7 nucleotides match TRBD1. V gave up 6 bases and J gave up 10 bases; unmatched junction bases: 6. The CDR3 has 13 amino acids. Germline V gene sequence: CDR1 MNHEY, CDR2 SMNVEV (reference sequence). The CDR3 DNA reads TGTGCCAGCAGGGGACAGTCAGGATCACCCCTCCACTTT. Its translation is CASRGQSGSPLHF.

This chain uses TRBV2 with TRBJ2-6, with D maybe TRBD2 (5 bases). Trimming pared 6 bases from V and 0 bases from J, leaving 18 bases between. This CDR3 is built from 18 residues. Germline loops: CDR1 SNHLY, CDR2 FYNNEI. CDR3 loop: CASRPTRGLSSGANVLTF. CDR3 in DNA: TGTGCCAGCAGGCCAACCCGCGGGCTGAGCTCTGGGGCCAACGTCCTGACTTTC.

The chain uses TRBV9 and TRBJ1-2, with D possibly matching TRBD1 (6 bases). Germline CDR1 and CDR2: SGDLS and YYNGEE. Trimming left V 0 bases short and J 4 bases short, with 13 bases between. The CDR3 is 15 residues long. Here the CDR3 reads CASSVGGQGGYGYTF. The CDR3 DNA reads TGTGCCAGCAGCGTAGGGGGGCAGGGCGGCTATGGCTACACCTTC.

The chain joins TRBV30 to TRBJ1-2, with 8 nucleotides matching TRBD1. This CDR3 comprises 15 residues. Germline V CDR1 and CDR2: GTSNPN, SVGIG (reference sequence). The V and J ends lost 4 bases and 2 bases, in that order; junction bases with no gene match: 9. CDR3 region: CAWTRGDRQNYGYTF. CDR3 coding DNA: TGTGCCTGGACCAGGGGGGACAGGCAGAACTATGGCTACACCTTC.

The chain has TRBV7-9 and TRBJ1-1; 10 bases align to TRBD1. CDR1 and CDR2 (germline): SEHNR, FQNEAQ (reference sequence). The CDR3 is 15 residues long. Trimming took 1 base from V and 11 from J; bases not matched to a gene: 10. The CDR3 reads CASSLDSGTGDRAFF. DNA for the CDR3: TGTGCCAGCAGCTTAGATTCCGGGACAGGGGACCGGGCTTTCTTT.

This chain joins TRBV6-6 and TRBJ1-4; the D is unclear. There are 15 residues in the CDR3. Germline CDR1 reads MNHNY; CDR2 reads SVGAGI (reference sequence). Trimming took off 5 bases at V and 8 bases at J, with 18 bases between the two ends. In nucleotides, the CDR3 is TGTGCCAGCAGTGGCGAGGCGGGGAGGGAGGAAAAACTGTTTTTT. The encoded protein is CASSGEAGREEKLFF.

The chain recombines TRBV27 with TRBJ2-7; the match to TRBD1 covers 9 bases. Germline V CDR1 and CDR2: MNHEY, SMNVEV (reference sequence). The CDR3 runs to 14 residues. V lost 5 bases to trimming and J lost 3 bases; unmatched junction nucleotides: 5. The CDR3 spells CASSIQGALYEQYF. The CDR3 DNA is TGTGCCAGCAGTATACAGGGGGCTCTCTACGAGCAGTACTTC.

The chain joins TRBV29-1 to TRBJ2-7; possible D gene TRBD2, 6 bases. The germline V gene encodes CDR1 SQVTM and CDR2 ANQGSEA. V lost 6 bases and J 6 bases, leaving 9 bases between the germline ends. The length of the CDR3 is 10 residues. The CDR3 spells CSVGGPEQYF. DNA of the CDR3: TGCAGCGTCGGGGGTCCCGAGCAGTACTTC.

The genes are TRBV5-1 and TRBJ2-3; a weak D match, TRBD2 (6 bases). The CDR3 is 15 amino acids. Germline CDR1 reads SGHRS; CDR2 reads YFSETQ. Trimming removed 4 bases at V and 2 bases at J, with 14 bases between. The CDR3 nucleotides are TGCGCCAGCAGCCAAACTAGCCACTTCACAGATACGCAGTATTTT. Amino acid sequence: CASSQTSHFTDTQYF.

DNA for the CDR3: TGTGCCAGCAGCTTAGGGGCAGGGTGGACCGGGGAGCTGTTTTTT. Translation gives CASSLGAGWTGELFF. The chain is built from TRBV7-3 and TRBJ2-2, with D possibly being TRBD1 (5 bases). Germline V gene lookup returns CDR1 SGHTA and CDR2 FQGTGA. The CDR3 is 15 residues long. The V and J ends lost 2 bases and 5 bases respectively, with 12 bases between them.

The chain combines TRBV7-9 with TRBJ1-1, with 8 bases aligning to TRBD1. CDR3 size: 18 residues. Germline values: CDR1 SEHNR, CDR2 FQNEAQ (reference sequence). Germline trimming cut 4 bases from V and 0 bases from J; bases unmatched to any gene: 13. The CDR3 DNA follows: TGTGCCAGCAGCTCCGGACAGGGCAGAAAGTGGATGAACACTGAAGCTTTCTTT. Translating gives CASSSGQGRKWMNTEAFF.

V and J are TRBV7-2 and TRBJ2-7, with unresolved D. Germline lookup yields CDR1 SGHTA and CDR2 FQGNSA. The CDR3 runs to 11 residues. The ends were cut back, 0 bases at V and 6 bases at J, with 3 bases in the middle. As DNA, the CDR3 is TGTGCCAGCAGCTTAGCTCGCGAGCAGTACTTC. This gives the protein CASSLAREQYF.

This clone was picked up a small number of times. The chain is built from TRBV7-2 and TRBJ1-2; 7 bases map to TRBD1. CDR1 is SGHTA and CDR2 is FQGNSA in the germline V gene. This CDR3 comprises 15 residues. V was clipped by 5 bases and J by 1 base; unmatched bases: 7. CDR3 amino acids: CASSLPQGGNYGYTF. Here the CDR3 DNA reads TGTGCCAGCAGCCTACCCCAGGGGGGTAACTATGGCTACACCTTC.

V is TRBV9 and J is TRBJ2-7; TRBD2 aligns across 11 bases. The trim removed 3 bases at V and 2 bases at J, leaving 1 base unmatched. CDR1 and CDR2 (germline): SGDLS, YYNGEE. CDR3 length: 14 amino acids. The CDR3 spells CASSATSGAYEQYF. CDR3 in DNA: TGTGCCAGCAGCGCGACTAGCGGGGCCTACGAGCAGTACTTC.

The chain recombines TRBV4-3 with TRBJ2-6, with D perhaps matching TRBD1 (6 bases). The V and J ends lost 4 bases and 0 bases respectively, with 19 bases between them. This CDR3 is built from 19 residues. CDR1 is LGHNA, CDR2 YSLEER, per germline. The CDR3 is CASSPARAGVYSGANVLTF. The CDR3 DNA sequence: TGCGCCAGCAGCCCCGCTCGGGCAGGGGTATACTCTGGGGCCAACGTCCTGACTTTC.

V gene TRBV4-3 combines with J gene TRBJ2-1; the D gene is possibly TRBD1 (6 bases). This CDR3 contains 15 residues. Trimming cost V 3 bases and J 8 bases, with 17 bases left between them. Germline-derived CDR1 and CDR2 are LGHNA and YSLEER. The CDR3 nucleotides read TGCGCCAGCAGCCAGTATTGGGAAGACAGGTATGAGCAGTTCTTC. Encoded protein: CASSQYWEDRYEQFF.

This sequence joins TRBV6-1 and TRBJ2-2, with 8 bases aligning to TRBD1. V lost 5 bases to trimming and J lost 3 bases; unmatched junction nucleotides: 2. In germline, CDR1 is MNHNS, CDR2 SASEGT. This CDR3 has 14 amino acids. The CDR3 nucleotides are TGTGCCAGCAGTCAGGGGGCTGACACCGGGGAGCTGTTTTTT. It encodes CASSQGADTGELFF.

This rearrangement joins TRBV4-2 to TRBJ2-1; tentatively, D is TRBD2 (5 bases). The germline gives CDR1 LGHNA, CDR2 YNFKEQ. The V end lost 0 bases, the J end lost 12 bases, and 9 bases lay between the germline ends. This CDR3 is 12 amino acids long. The CDR3 DNA reads TGTGCCAGCAGCCAAGATTCTAGCCGGCAGTTCTTC. Translating gives CASSQDSSRQFF.

The rearrangement joins TRBV19 to TRBJ1-5; no clear D. V lost 7 bases to trimming and J lost 7 bases, with 17 bases between them. Germline V gives CDR1 LNHDA, CDR2 SQIVND (reference sequence). This CDR3 region has 14 residues. The CDR3 bases are TGTGCCAGTAAACCGGGGAATACCTTCCAGCCCCAGCATTTT. Amino acid sequence: CASKPGNTFQPQHF.

This chain joins TRBV11-3 and TRBJ2-1; 10 bases match TRBD2. The CDR3 contains 15 residues. V shed 2 bases and J 8 bases; nucleotides not matched to a gene: 6. Germline-derived CDR1 and CDR2 are SGHNT and YENEEA. For the CDR3, the DNA is TGTGCCAGCAGCTTAAGTAGCGGGGGGCTGGATGAGCAGTTCTTC. This translates into CASSLSSGGLDEQFF.

The genes are TRBV4-2 and TRBJ1-2; possibly TRBD1 for D (6 bases). The V end lost 1 base, the J end lost 4 bases, and 13 bases lay between the germline ends. The germline V gene encodes CDR1 LGHNA and CDR2 YNFKEQ. The CDR3 is 15 amino acids. CDR3 DNA sequence: TGTGCCAGCAGCCAAGTCATACAGGGCGCCTATGGCTACACCTTC. As protein: CASSQVIQGAYGYTF.